This T cell receptor beta chain was identified during a study of T cells expressing NK-cell markers. About the study: Underlying the TCR beta repertoires were sorted CD3+CD56+NKG2C+, CD3+CD56+NKG2C- and CD3+CD56-NKG2C+ T cells. Findings of the study overall: Dominant NKG2C+ clonotypes accounted for about 1.0-8% of CD8+ T cells in six donors.

To note about this clonotype: Its cognate antigen is unknown.

Beta-chain TCR cDNA was generated via 5'RACE template switching with UMIs. TCRdb re-called the 5' RACE reads and shows each CDR3 protein once, DNA omitted. The sample yields roughly 350,000 distinct CDR3 sequences, of which the top ten take up around 5%. This sequence originates from a man between 18 and 69 years old in good health. Material: blood T cells: a sorted CD56 or NKG2C T cell subset, CD4+ or CD8+ T cells, or bulk PBMC T cells (not recorded which).

The CDR3 protein is CASSLGLYRGGTEAFF. This sequence joins TRBV7-8 and TRBJ1-1; TCRdb indicates TRBD1, and absent DNA this call remains unverified. This CDR3 contains 16 residues. CDR1 is SGHVS and CDR2 is FQNEAQ in the germline V gene.